This T cell receptor (beta chain) came from a study of cytomegalovirus exposure and HLA in healthy donors. Broader study findings: Reportedly, cytomegalovirus status was diagnosed with high sensitivity and specificity.

The PCR was carried out with 60 Vbeta primers and 13 Jbeta primers. The protocol was immunoSEQ multiplex PCR, while the TCRdb copy is restricted to in-frame clones and leaves out a portion. The sample holds approximately 300,000 clones, roughly four fifths seen once. This clone was detected only once. The antigen is not known. J was trimmed by 0 bases and V by 1 base; bases with no gene match: 3. Germline values: CDR1 SGHTA, CDR2 FQGNSA. The CDR3 runs to 16 residues. J is TRBJ2-3 and V is TRBV7-2, with 8 positions matching TRBD2. The source material was PBMCs. This clonotype was obtained from a woman in her thirties or forties in good health and CMV-seropositive. The CDR3 here is CASSLVSGTSTDTQYF. Written as DNA, the CDR3 is TGTGCCAGCAGCTTAGTTAGCGGGACTAGCACAGATACGCAGTATTTT.